The 31 T cell receptor beta chains below all came from one sample that was sequenced in a study of cytomegalovirus exposure and HLA in healthy donors. The PCR used 60 Vbeta and 13 Jbeta primers. Sequencing was performed with immunoSEQ multiplex PCR; in TCRdb, only in-frame clones are kept and a portion is missing. The table records approximately 100,000 clones, 60% to 85% of them present only once. The specimen sequenced was PBMCs. These receptors were taken from a female donor in good health and CMV-seronegative.

The genes are TRBV6-6 and TRBJ1-2, with D hard to call. The germline gives CDR1 MNHNY, CDR2 SVGAGI (reference sequence). Trimming left V 0 bases short and J 4 bases short, with 3 bases between. There are 12 residues in the CDR3. DNA of the CDR3: TGTGCCAGCAGTTACTCCAGCTATGGCTACACCTTC. This codes for CASSYSSYGYTF.

This clone was seen only once. The chain couples TRBV5-1 to TRBJ1-4; TRBD1 agrees at 7 bases. J was trimmed by 4 bases and V by 5 bases; bases with no gene match: 5. Germline V gene lookup returns CDR1 SGHRS and CDR2 YFSETQ. The CDR3 is 14 amino acids. The CDR3 region has the DNA TGCGCCAGCAGTCAACAGGGGTTTAATGAAAAACTGTTTTTT. It specifies CASSQQGFNEKLFF.

The chain employs TRBV7-9 and TRBJ1-3; 9 bases fit TRBD1. Germline trimming cut 6 bases from V and 2 bases from J; bases unmatched to any gene: 14. The CDR3 has 18 residues. Germline CDR1 SEHNR, CDR2 FQNEAQ (reference sequence). The CDR3 spells CASSYPGQGVRAGNTIYF. CDR3 nucleotides: TGTGCCAGCAGTTACCCGGGACAGGGAGTAAGGGCTGGAAACACCATATATTTT.

This clone has only one observation. V usage is TRBV5-4 and J usage is TRBJ1-2; D is possibly TRBD1 (6 bases). The CDR3 covers 14 residues. V dropped 0 bases and J dropped 7 bases, with 13 bases sitting between them. Germline V lookup: CDR1 SGHNT, CDR2 YYREEE (reference sequence). The CDR3 reads CASSLVDSAGGYTF. The CDR3 DNA reads TGTGCCAGCAGCTTGGTGGACAGTGCGGGTGGCTACACCTTC.

This sequence joins TRBV7-9 and TRBJ2-5, with D possibly matching TRBD2 (7 bases). Between the trimmed V and J ends, which lost 5 bases and 7 bases, there was a span of 20 bases. CDR1 and CDR2 from the germline V gene are SEHNR and FQNEAQ (reference sequence). CDR3 length: 15 amino acids. CDR3 protein: CASSPALLRGGTQYF. The CDR3 DNA follows: TGTGCCAGCAGCCCGGCTCTACTAAGGGGGGGGACCCAGTACTTC.

This clone was recorded a few times. The V gene is TRBV2, the J gene TRBJ1-1; D may be TRBD1 (6 bases). The CDR3 sequence is 14 residues long. Trimming left V 3 bases short and J 1 base short, with 9 bases between. In germline, CDR1 is SNHLY, CDR2 FYNNEI. The CDR3 DNA reads TGTGCCAGCAGTGATGGACAGCAGAACACTGAAGCTTTCTTT. This sequence encodes CASSDGQQNTEAFF. The whole variable domain, filled in from reference TRBV2 and TRBJ1-1, reads EPEVTQTPSHQVTQMGQEVILRCVPISNHLYFYWYRQILGQKVEFLVSFYNNEISEKSEIFDDQFSVERPDGSNFTLKIRSTKLEDSAMYFCASSDGQQNTEAFFGQGTRLTVV.

This clone turned up a few times. The V call is TRBV6-1, the J call TRBJ1-1; no definite D call. This CDR3 comprises 13 residues. Between the trimmed V and J ends, which lost 5 bases and 0 bases, there was a span of 7 bases. Per the germline V gene, CDR1 is MNHNS and CDR2 is SASEGT. Here the CDR3 reads CASSTDMNTEAFF. The CDR3 DNA sequence: TGTGCCAGCAGTACCGACATGAACACTGAAGCTTTCTTT.

A few counts support this clone. The chain employs TRBV7-9 and TRBJ2-7, with 7 bases aligning to TRBD1. The CDR3 length is 14 residues. Germline values: CDR1 SEHNR, CDR2 FQNEAQ (reference sequence). Unmatched junction bases numbered 7, after V lost 4 bases and J lost 4 bases. The CDR3 DNA follows: TGTGCCAGCAGCTCCGAGGGGACAGCTTACGAGCAGTACTTC. Translating it yields CASSSEGTAYEQYF.

This chain connects TRBV19 to TRBJ1-4; TRBD1 might be the D (5 bases). V was clipped by 6 bases and J by 6 bases, with 11 bases between them. The CDR3 contains 13 residues. CDR1 and CDR2 (germline): LNHDA, SQIVND (reference sequence). CDR3 in DNA: TGTGCCAGTAGAGGCAGGGCGGATGAAAAACTGTTTTTT. Protein: CASRGRADEKLFF. Drawing the rest from reference TRBV19 and TRBJ1-4, the complete variable domain is DGGITQSPKYLFRKEGQNVTLSCEQNLNHDAMYWYRQDPGQGLRLIYYSQIVNDFQKGDIAEGYSVSREKKESFPLTVTSAQKNPTAFYLCASRGRADEKLFFGSGTQLSVL.

The J gene is TRBJ1-1, the V gene TRBV29-1, with a possible D match to TRBD1 (6 bases). Germline CDR1 reads SQVTM; CDR2 reads ANQGSEA. The CDR3 length is 14 residues. The germline V and J ends were trimmed by 6 bases and 3 bases, with 17 bases remaining between them. The CDR3 sequence is CSVLTGRLDTEAFF. In DNA form, the CDR3 reads TGCAGCGTACTGACAGGTCGTCTGGACACTGAAGCTTTCTTT.

This clone appeared a few times. The CDR3, as DNA: TGTGCCAGCAGCGTAGGCAGGTCGAACACCGGGGAGCTGTTTTTT. It encodes CASSVGRSNTGELFF. V and J are TRBV9 and TRBJ2-2; D remains ambiguous. Germline-derived CDR1 and CDR2 are SGDLS and YYNGEE. The CDR3 totals 15 residues. V was cut by 0 bases and J by 0 bases, with 6 bases left in between. Based on the CDR3 plus reference TRBV9 and TRBJ2-2, the full variable domain is DSGVTQTPKHLITATGQRVTLRCSPRSGDLSVYWYQQSLDQGLQFLIQYYNGEERAKGNILERFSAQQFPDLHSELNLSSLELGDSALYFCASSVGRSNTGELFFGEGSRLTVL.

This clone was detected only once. The chain carries TRBV11-2 and TRBJ1-1, with D unclear. The germline gives CDR1 SGHAT, CDR2 FQNNGV. This CDR3 has 13 residues. Trimming shortened V by 5 bases and J by 4 bases, and 11 bases separated the two germline ends. The CDR3 nucleotides are TGTGCCAGCAGCAAGCAGTGGGCCACTGAAGCTTTCTTT. This translates into CASSKQWATEAFF.

This clone was recorded once. The genes are TRBV21-1 and TRBJ2-2; TRBD1, the D gene given by the table, was not confirmed from the DNA. TRBV21-1 is an annotated pseudogene. The CDR3 sequence is 17 residues long. The CDR3 DNA reads TGTGCCAGCAGCAAGGTGGGTCCGGGACAGGGTTCCGGGGAGCTGTTTTTT. Translation gives CASSKVGPGQGSGELFF.

CDR3: CAISESAGGLVTGELFF. The CDR3 DNA reads TGTGCCATCAGTGAGTCCGCAGGGGGCTTGGTCACCGGGGAGCTGTTTTTT. V and J are TRBV10-3 and TRBJ2-2; TRBD1 aligns across 8 bases. Losses at the gene ends were 0 bases for V and 4 bases for J; bases not matched to a gene: 7. Germline-derived CDR1 and CDR2 are ENHRY and SYGVKD. This CDR3 spans 17 amino acids.

The chain has TRBV7-2 and TRBJ2-1; D ambiguous. The germline V gene has CDR1 SGHTA and CDR2 FQGNSA. The V end lost 6 bases, the J end lost 3 bases, and 9 bases lay between the germline ends. The CDR3 spans 13 residues. The CDR3 loop is CASSYRDYNEQFF. CDR3 sequence (DNA): TGTGCCAGCAGTTACAGAGACTACAATGAGCAGTTCTTC.

This rearrangement joins TRBV2 to TRBJ2-7; 9 nucleotides match TRBD2. V was pared by 6 bases and J by 2 bases, with 11 bases of the junction left unmatched. Germline lookup yields CDR1 SNHLY and CDR2 FYNNEI. The CDR3 runs to 16 residues. Here the CDR3 reads CASRSVGASGAYEQYF. The CDR3 DNA follows: TGTGCCAGCAGATCCGTTGGGGCTAGCGGGGCCTACGAGCAGTACTTC. Filled out from reference TRBV2 and TRBJ2-7, the complete variable domain reads EPEVTQTPSHQVTQMGQEVILRCVPISNHLYFYWYRQILGQKVEFLVSFYNNEISEKSEIFDDQFSVERPDGSNFTLKIRSTKLEDSAMYFCASRSVGASGAYEQYFGPGTRLTVT.

The rearrangement uses TRBV5-4 and TRBJ2-3; D is possibly TRBD2 (7 bases). Between the trimmed V and J ends, which lost 0 bases and 4 bases, there was a span of 12 bases. The CDR3 is 15 amino acids. Germline V gene data show CDR1 as SGHNT and CDR2 as YYREEE (reference sequence). The CDR3 DNA sequence: TGTGCCAGCAGCTTGGACGGGGGGCCCGCAGATACGCAGTATTTT. Amino acid sequence: CASSLDGGPADTQYF. Full variable domain (outside the CDR3, taken from reference TRBV5-4 and TRBJ2-3): ETGVTQSPTHLIKTRGQQVTLRCSSQSGHNTVSWYQQALGQGPQFIFQYYREEENGRGNFPPRFSGLQFPNYSSELNVNALELDDSALYLCASSLDGGPADTQYFGPGTRLTVL.

The chain combines TRBV18 with TRBJ1-2; 9 positions match TRBD1. This CDR3 is 16 amino acids long. Germline V gives CDR1 KGHSH, CDR2 LQKENI. After removal of 5 bases from V and 0 bases from J, the junction contained 7 bases not matched to a gene. DNA for the CDR3: TGTGCCAGCTCATCGGGACAGGGAAACTCTAACTATGGCTACACCTTC. Its protein product is CASSSGQGNSNYGYTF.

This chain joins TRBV7-9 and TRBJ1-2; D ambiguous. Germline V gene data show CDR1 as SEHNR and CDR2 as FQNEAQ (reference sequence). There are 14 residues in the CDR3. V was cut by 1 base and J by 5 bases, with 11 bases left in between. The CDR3 DNA follows: TGTGCCAGCAGCTTAGGATATTCGGGTTATGGCTACACCTTC. It yields the protein CASSLGYSGYGYTF.

This chain joins TRBV6-6 and TRBJ2-1; D is unclear. The germline V and J ends were trimmed by 5 bases and 5 bases, with 7 bases remaining between them. This CDR3 region has 12 residues. The V gene's germline CDR1 is MNHNY and CDR2 SVGAGI (reference sequence). In nucleotides, the CDR3 is TGTGCCAGCAGTCCGAGTGACAATGAGCAGTTCTTC. Translating it yields CASSPSDNEQFF.

The J gene is TRBJ1-2, the V gene TRBV4-1; 12 bases line up with TRBD1. The CDR3 is 15 residues long. Per the germline V gene, CDR1 is MGHRA and CDR2 is YSYEKL. V lost 4 bases to trimming and J lost 8 bases; unmatched junction nucleotides: 8. The CDR3: CASSPSGTGGDGYTF. The CDR3 DNA is TGCGCCAGCAGCCCCTCCGGGACAGGGGGCGACGGCTACACCTTC.

The genes are TRBV4-1 and TRBJ2-7, with D tentatively TRBD2 (6 bases). In germline, CDR1 is MGHRA, CDR2 YSYEKL. The CDR3 contains 16 residues. Trimming took 3 bases from V and 1 from J, leaving 16 bases between them. The CDR3 nucleotides are TGCGCCAGCAGCCAGGCACCGGGGGTAAAATCCTACGAGCAGTACTTC. Its translation is CASSQAPGVKSYEQYF.

This chain joins TRBV29-1 and TRBJ2-1; 14 bases map to TRBD2. Trimming at V came to 6 bases and at J to 9 bases, leaving 4 bases not matched to a gene. Germline V gives CDR1 SQVTM, CDR2 ANQGSEA. CDR3 length equals 13 residues. CDR3 residues: CSVMTSGGGEQFF. The CDR3 DNA reads as TGCAGCGTGATGACTAGCGGGGGGGGTGAGCAGTTCTTC.

This clone was seen only a few times. The CDR3 nucleotides read TGTGCCAGCAGCCGCCGGGACAGGGAGCCCGGGGAGCTGTTTTTT. Amino acids: CASSRRDREPGELFF. The chain links TRBV5-6 to TRBJ2-2, with 9 bases matching TRBD1. This CDR3 is built from 15 residues. Germline V gene lookup returns CDR1 SGHDT and CDR2 YYEEEE. Trimming at V came to 4 bases and at J to 6 bases, leaving 7 bases not matched to a gene.

This clone appeared a few times. The rearrangement uses TRBV2 and TRBJ1-1, with D tentatively TRBD1 (6 bases). CDR3 size: 14 residues. CDR1 is SNHLY and CDR2 is FYNNEI in the germline V gene. V was trimmed by 4 bases and J by 3 bases, leaving 12 bases between them. The CDR3 region is CASSVTGRDTEAFF. The DNA of the CDR3 is TGTGCCAGCAGTGTTACAGGGAGAGACACTGAAGCTTTCTTT.

This chain connects TRBV7-9 to TRBJ2-1, with TRBD2 matching 12 bases. Germline CDR1 and CDR2: SEHNR and FQNEAQ (reference sequence). Unmatched junction bases numbered 10, after V lost 5 bases and J lost 8 bases. The CDR3 sequence is 16 residues long. DNA for the CDR3: TGTGCCAGCAGCATAAGATCTAGCGGGGGGGCACATGAGCAGTTCTTC. Its translation is CASSIRSSGGAHEQFF.

This chain joins TRBV15 and TRBJ1-3; the D is unclear. Germline assignment: CDR1 LNHNV and CDR2 YYDKDF (reference sequence). The CDR3 consists of 14 residues. V lost 1 base and J 0 bases, leaving 4 bases between the germline ends. The CDR3 nucleotides are TGTGCCACCAGCAGAGGTAGCTCTGGAAACACCATATATTTT. Amino acids: CATSRGSSGNTIYF.

The genes are TRBV19 and TRBJ1-4; a weak D match, TRBD1 (5 bases). V gave up 5 bases and J gave up 5 bases, with 9 bases separating them. CDR1 is LNHDA and CDR2 is SQIVND in the germline V gene (reference sequence). This CDR3 comprises 13 residues. The CDR3 loop reads CASSPAGNEKLFF. The DNA for the CDR3 is TGTGCCAGTAGTCCGGCAGGGAATGAAAAACTGTTTTTT.

The chain recombines TRBV28 with TRBJ2-5; the D is unclear. In germline, CDR1 is MDHEN, CDR2 SYDVKM. V was shortened by 6 bases and J by 5 bases, with 10 bases between the two germline ends. CDR3 length: 12 amino acids. CDR3 bases: TGTGCCAGCAGCCCCCTCCGGGAGACCCAGTACTTC. Its translation is CASSPLRETQYF. The entire variable domain, with the rest obtained from reference TRBV28 and TRBJ2-5, is as follows: DVKVTQSSRYLVKRTGEKVFLECVQDMDHENMFWYRQDPGLGLRLIYFSYDVKMKEKGDIPEGYSVSREKKERFSLILESASTNQTSMYLCASSPLRETQYFGPGTRLLVL.

The sample holds a few counts of this clone. The chain joins TRBV5-4 to TRBJ1-4; TRBD1 agrees at 7 bases. J lost 6 bases, V lost 5 bases, and 10 bases had no gene match. CDR1 is SGHNT, CDR2 YYREEE, per germline (reference sequence). The CDR3 consists of 15 residues. CDR3 nucleotide sequence: TGTGCCAGCAGAAAAGACTCCGGGACAGATGAAAAACTGTTTTTT. This sequence encodes CASRKDSGTDEKLFF.

This CDR3 reads CASSSPGGVGGYTF. The CDR3, as DNA: TGTGCCAGCAGTTCCCCTGGGGGGGTTGGTGGCTACACCTTC. The rearrangement joins TRBV6-5 to TRBJ1-2, with D perhaps TRBD1 (5 bases). Trimming removed 4 bases at V and 7 bases at J, with 16 bases between. Germline lookup yields CDR1 MNHEY and CDR2 SVGAGI. The CDR3 loop spans 14 amino acids.